These 21 T cell receptor beta chains share one sample of origin, sequenced in a study of response to subunit inactivated influenza vaccine. A single record per CDR3 protein comes from TCRdb applying MiXCR to the RT-PCR reads. The sample yields approximately 680,000 distinct CDR3 sequences, 15% to 18% seen once. Sequencing used PBMCs from blood, obtained approximately 12 days after vaccination. Receptors originate from a man aged 45-65 years who received an inactivated influenza vaccine.

The V gene is TRBV2, the J gene TRBJ2-5; 7 nucleotides line up with TRBD2. Trimming at V came to 7 bases and at J to 0 bases, leaving 5 bases not matched to a gene. The CDR3 extends over 14 amino acids. Germline V gene lookup returns CDR1 SNHLY and CDR2 FYNNEI. CDR3 protein: CASTPREDQETQYF. The CDR3 DNA follows: TGTGCCAGCACCCCACGGGAGGACCAAGAGACCCAGTACTTC.

A few counts support this clonotype. The chain employs TRBV12-3 or TRBV12-4 and TRBJ2-7; tentatively, D is TRBD1 (5 bases). V lost 5 bases, J lost 6 bases, and 20 bases lay in between. This CDR3 comprises 15 residues. CDR3 in amino acids: CASSPLGPAPGEQYF. The CDR3 nucleotides read TGTGCCAGCAGTCCCCTGGGGCCAGCTCCTGGCGAGCAGTACTTC.

This clonotype was counted ten times or more. V usage is TRBV12-3 or TRBV12-4 and J usage is TRBJ2-2; no reliable D call. The CDR3 is 12 residues long. Trimming pared 6 bases from V and 6 bases from J, leaving 8 bases between. CDR3 nucleotides: TGTGCCAGCAGCTCCATGGCCGGGGAGCTGTTTTTT. Protein sequence: CASSSMAGELFF.

This clonotype turned up a few times. This chain joins TRBV20-1 and TRBJ1-5; a weak D match, TRBD1 (6 bases). The CDR3 is 13 amino acids. Germline CDR1 reads DFQATT; CDR2 reads SNEGSKA (reference sequence). Trimming removed 5 bases from V and 6 bases from J, with 14 bases in between. The CDR3 sequence: CSAPQGLGQPQHF. Written as DNA, the CDR3 is TGCAGTGCTCCCCAGGGGTTGGGTCAGCCCCAGCATTTT.

This clonotype appeared many times. This rearrangement joins TRBV4-2 to TRBJ2-1; the D is unclear. There are 15 residues in the CDR3. Per the germline V gene, CDR1 is LGHNA and CDR2 is YNFKEQ. Trimming shortened V by 0 bases and J by 4 bases, and 10 bases separated the two germline ends. The CDR3 is CASSQDRNRYNEQFF. The CDR3 DNA reads as TGTGCCAGCAGCCAAGATCGCAATAGATACAATGAGCAGTTCTTC.

This clonotype was seen a handful of times. The rearrangement uses TRBV6-1 and TRBJ2-7; the D call may be TRBD1 or TRBD2 (5 bases each). Germline CDR1 and CDR2: MNHNS and SASEGT. This CDR3 has 16 amino acids. Trimming took 5 bases from V and 3 from J, leaving 20 bases between them. The CDR3, as DNA: TGTGCCAGCAGTCCCCCTCGGGGCGGAGTAATCTACGAGCAGTACTTC. Translated, it gives CASSPPRGGVIYEQYF.

This clonotype has at least ten counts. The J gene is TRBJ2-7, the V gene TRBV14, with D possibly TRBD2 on 6 matching bases. Between the trimmed V and J ends, which lost 5 bases and 3 bases, there was a span of 8 bases. The V gene's germline CDR1 is SGHDN and CDR2 FVKESK. CDR3 length: 12 residues. CDR3 sequence (DNA): TGTGCCAGCAGCACGCGGGGCTACGAGCAGTACTTC. It codes for CASSTRGYEQYF. Full variable domain (remainder filled in from reference TRBV14 and TRBJ2-7): EAGVTQFPSHSVIEKGQTVTLRCDPISGHDNLYWYRRVMGKEIKFLLHFVKESKQDESGMPNNRFLAERTGGTYSTLKVQPAELEDSGVYFCASSTRGYEQYFGPGTRLTVT.

The sample holds many counts of this clonotype. This chain uses TRBV11-2 with TRBJ2-3; 8 bases map to TRBD2. V dropped 5 bases and J dropped 2; count of bases not matched to a gene: 6. CDR3 size: 15 residues. Germline assignment: CDR1 SGHAT and CDR2 FQNNGV. CDR3 nucleotides: TGTGCCAGCAGCCCGTTAGCGGGGACCACAGATACGCAGTATTTT. It encodes CASSPLAGTTDTQYF.

This clonotype was counted a few times. The chain has TRBV5-1 and TRBJ2-3; 12 positions agree with TRBD2. With 9 bases clipped from V and 6 bases from J, the junction kept 8 bases outside the gene matches. Germline assignment: CDR1 SGHRS and CDR2 YFSETQ. There are 14 residues in the CDR3. The DNA of the CDR3 is TGCGCCACCAGAAGACTAGCGGGGGTCGATACGCAGTATTTT. Its protein is CATRRLAGVDTQYF.

In this sample, this clonotype turned up a few times. CDR3 bases: TGTGCCAGCAGCCAGCGACCGGGGGGGCCTTACAATGAGCAGTTCTTC. Amino acid sequence: CASSQRPGGPYNEQFF. This chain connects TRBV3-1 to TRBJ2-1; 8 positions match TRBD2. Germline V gives CDR1 LGHDT, CDR2 YNNKEL (reference sequence). The CDR3 runs 16 residues. Trimming took 3 bases from V and 4 from J; bases not matched to a gene: 8.

The chain uses TRBV20-1 and TRBJ2-1; 9 bases are a match to TRBD2. Looked up from germline, CDR1 is DFQATT and CDR2 is SNEGSKA (reference sequence). The junction had 13 bases not matched to a gene; V was cut back by 6 bases and J by 7 bases. This CDR3 region has 15 residues. CDR3 protein: CSATSYGLALNEQFF. The CDR3 DNA reads TGCAGTGCCACTAGTTACGGACTAGCGTTGAATGAGCAGTTCTTC.

This clonotype was seen only a few times. V usage is TRBV4-3 and J usage is TRBJ2-3; 10 bases map to TRBD2. Per the germline V gene, CDR1 is LGHNA and CDR2 is YSLEER. J was trimmed by 2 bases and V by 3 bases; bases with no gene match: 2. The CDR3 extends over 15 amino acids. CDR3 sequence: CASSHTSGTTDTQYF. The DNA for the CDR3 is TGCGCCAGCAGCCATACTAGCGGGACCACAGATACGCAGTATTTT.

This rearrangement joins TRBV28 to TRBJ1-5; D is uncertain. The CDR3 spans 16 residues. With 3 bases removed from V and 0 bases from J, the gap between germline ends came to 12 bases. Germline CDR1 MDHEN, CDR2 SYDVKM. In DNA, the CDR3 is TGTGCCAGCAGTTTCAGGTGGGGAAGTAGCAATCAGCCCCAGCATTTT. Translation gives CASSFRWGSSNQPQHF.

This clonotype was picked up a small number of times. The J gene is TRBJ1-1, the V gene TRBV6-4, with D hard to call. Trimming pared 6 bases from V and 1 base from J, leaving 12 bases between. The CDR3 length is 14 residues. The germline CDR1 and CDR2 sequences are MRHNA and SNTAGT. Written as DNA, the CDR3 is TGTGCCAGCAGCGAAACCGGGGAGAACACTGAAGCTTTCTTT. Translating it yields CASSETGENTEAFF.

The rearrangement joins TRBV5-5 to TRBJ1-3, with no clear D. The CDR3 runs 12 residues. The ends were cut back, 6 bases at V and 7 bases at J, with 11 bases in the middle. Germline lookup yields CDR1 SGHKS and CDR2 YYEKEE (reference sequence). CDR3 sequence reads: CASTDPRNTIYF. CDR3 nucleotides: TGTGCCAGCACCGACCCAAGGAACACCATATATTTT.

The chain uses TRBV7-9 and TRBJ1-6; 10 nucleotides line up with TRBD1. Germline lookup yields CDR1 SEHNR and CDR2 FQNEAQ (reference sequence). The CDR3 is made up of 14 amino acids. Germline trimming cut 5 bases from V and 12 bases from J; bases unmatched to any gene: 7. The CDR3 DNA reads TGTGCCAGCAGCCCGGGACAGGGGAAAGAACCCCTCCACTTT. It is translated as CASSPGQGKEPLHF.

This chain joins TRBV24-1 and TRBJ2-7, with TRBD1 identical over 10 bases. The germline gives CDR1 KGHDR, CDR2 SFDVKD. This CDR3 comprises 13 residues. V was clipped by 3 bases and J by 7 bases; unmatched bases: 2. The CDR3 is CATSDGTGEEQYF. The CDR3 region has the DNA TGTGCCACCAGTGATGGGACAGGGGAGGAGCAGTACTTC.

This rearrangement joins TRBV2 to TRBJ2-1; 10 nucleotides line up with TRBD2. CDR1 and CDR2 (germline): SNHLY, FYNNEI. The CDR3 runs 15 residues. Losses at the gene ends were 2 bases for V and 9 bases for J; bases not matched to a gene: 7. This CDR3 is CASSEIMRLAGEQFF. In DNA form, the CDR3 reads TGTGCCAGCAGTGAAATCATGAGACTAGCGGGTGAGCAGTTCTTC.

The V and J genes are TRBV7-9 and TRBJ1-1; 7 bases agree with TRBD1. Germline V gives CDR1 SEHNR, CDR2 FQNEAQ (reference sequence). Germline trimming cut 3 bases from V and 4 bases from J; bases unmatched to any gene: 2. This CDR3 is 13 amino acids long. The CDR3 reads CASSFDRATEAFF. The CDR3 bases are TGTGCCAGCAGCTTCGACAGGGCCACTGAAGCTTTCTTT.

This clonotype was picked up a small number of times. The CDR3 coding sequence is TGTGCCAGCAGCGCCCGAGCGAAAACTAGCACAGATACGCAGTATTTT. It specifies CASSARAKTSTDTQYF. The rearrangement links TRBV9 to TRBJ2-3; no clear D gene. Trimming took off 3 bases at V and 0 bases at J, with 14 bases between the two ends. Per germline, CDR1 SGDLS and CDR2 YYNGEE. CDR3 length: 16 amino acids.

This rearrangement joins TRBV5-1 to TRBJ2-5; D gene ambiguous. CDR1 is SGHRS, CDR2 YFSETQ, per germline. The V and J ends lost 0 bases and 5 bases respectively, with 8 bases between them. The CDR3 totals 13 residues. CDR3: CASSLVPLETQYF. DNA for the CDR3: TGCGCCAGCAGCTTGGTTCCCCTGGAGACCCAGTACTTC.